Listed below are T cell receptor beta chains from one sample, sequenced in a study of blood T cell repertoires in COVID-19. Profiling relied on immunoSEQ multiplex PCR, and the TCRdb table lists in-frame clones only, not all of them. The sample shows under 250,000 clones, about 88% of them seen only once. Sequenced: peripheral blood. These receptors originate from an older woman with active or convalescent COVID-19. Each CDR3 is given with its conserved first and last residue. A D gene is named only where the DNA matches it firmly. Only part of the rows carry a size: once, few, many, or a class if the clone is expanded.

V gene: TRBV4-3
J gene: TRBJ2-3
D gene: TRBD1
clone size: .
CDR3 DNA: TGCGCCAGCAGCCAAGACCAGGGGGCCACAGATACGCAGTATTTT
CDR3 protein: CASSQDQGATDTQYF

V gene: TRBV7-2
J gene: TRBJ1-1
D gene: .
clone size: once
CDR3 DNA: TGTGCCAGCACGCAGGGAACTGAAGCTTTCTTT
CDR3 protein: CASTQGTEAFF

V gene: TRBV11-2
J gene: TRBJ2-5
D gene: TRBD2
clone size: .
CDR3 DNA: TGTGCCAGCAGCTTAGTACCAGCGGGGAGAGGAGAGACCCAGTACTTC
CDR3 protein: CASSLVPAGRGETQYF

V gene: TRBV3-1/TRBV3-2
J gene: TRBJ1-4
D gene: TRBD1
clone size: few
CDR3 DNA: TGTGCCAGCAGCCAGGGCAGGGGGCTGAATGAAAAACTGTTTTTT
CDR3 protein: CASSQGRGLNEKLFF

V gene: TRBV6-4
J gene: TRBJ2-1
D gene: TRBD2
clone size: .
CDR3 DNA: TGTGCCAGCCCTCGGGGGGATTTCTACAATGAGCAGTTCTTC
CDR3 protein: CASPRGDFYNEQFF

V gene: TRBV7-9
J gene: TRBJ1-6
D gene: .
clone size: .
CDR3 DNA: TGTGCCAGCAGCTTAGGCCCTAGGGGTTCACCCCTCCACTTT
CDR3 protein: CASSLGPRGSPLHF

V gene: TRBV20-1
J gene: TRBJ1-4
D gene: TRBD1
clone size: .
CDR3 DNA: TGCAGTGCAAGTACAGGGGCCCCTAATGAAAAACTGTTTTTT
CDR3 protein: CSASTGAPNEKLFF

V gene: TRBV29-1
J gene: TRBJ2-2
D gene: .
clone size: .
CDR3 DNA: TGCAGCGTTGAACGAGGGACCGGGGAGCTGTTTTTT
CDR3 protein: CSVERGTGELFF

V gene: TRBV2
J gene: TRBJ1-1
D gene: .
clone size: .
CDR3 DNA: TGTGCCAGCAGCGTGTTAGCTATGAACACTGAAGCTTTCTTT
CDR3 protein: CASSVLAMNTEAFF

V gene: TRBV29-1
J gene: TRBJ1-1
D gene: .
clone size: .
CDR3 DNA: TGCAGCGTTGAAGAACGGGGAAGAACTGAAGCTTTCTTT
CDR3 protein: CSVEERGRTEAFF

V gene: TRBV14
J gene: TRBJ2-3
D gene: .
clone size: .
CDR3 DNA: TGTGCCAGCAGTCCTCGCTCCCTATCCACAGATACGCAGTATTTT
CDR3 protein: CASSPRSLSTDTQYF

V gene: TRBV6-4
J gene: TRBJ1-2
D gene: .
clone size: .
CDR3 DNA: TGTGCCAGCAGTGACTCAGGGGAATATGGCTACACCTTC
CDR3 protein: CASSDSGEYGYTF

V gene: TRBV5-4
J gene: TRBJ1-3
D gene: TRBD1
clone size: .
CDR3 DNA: TGTGCCAGCAGCTCACGGAGGACAGGGGCTGGAAACACCATATATTTT
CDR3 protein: CASSSRRTGAGNTIYF

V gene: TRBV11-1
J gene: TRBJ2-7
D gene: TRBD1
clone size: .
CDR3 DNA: TGTGCCAGCAGTAACCTAGACAGGGGGACTCGACCCGAGCAGTACTTC
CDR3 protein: CASSNLDRGTRPEQYF

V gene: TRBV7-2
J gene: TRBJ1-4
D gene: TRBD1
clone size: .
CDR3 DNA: TGTGCCAGCAGTCAAGGACAGGTCGGGGAAAAACTGTTTTTT
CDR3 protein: CASSQGQVGEKLFF

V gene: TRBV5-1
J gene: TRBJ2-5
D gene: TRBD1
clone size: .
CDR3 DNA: TGCGCCAGCAGAGGGACAGGGGGAGAGACCCAGTACTTC
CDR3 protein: CASRGTGGETQYF

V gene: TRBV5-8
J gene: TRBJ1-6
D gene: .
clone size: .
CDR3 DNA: TGTGCCAGCAGCTTGGACCGGAATTCACCCCTCCACTTT
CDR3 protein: CASSLDRNSPLHF

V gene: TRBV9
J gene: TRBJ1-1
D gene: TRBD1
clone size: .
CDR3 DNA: TGTGCCAGCAGCTCACGGGACAGGAACACTGAAGCTTTCTTT
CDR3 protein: CASSSRDRNTEAFF

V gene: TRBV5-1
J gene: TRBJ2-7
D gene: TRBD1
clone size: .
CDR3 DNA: TGCGCCAGCAGCTTGAACAGGGGCGGCTACGAGCAGTACTTC
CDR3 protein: CASSLNRGGYEQYF

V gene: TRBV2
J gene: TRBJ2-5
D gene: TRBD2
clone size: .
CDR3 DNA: TGTGCCAGCAGTGAGGCGGGGGGGGAAGAGACCCAGTACTTC
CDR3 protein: CASSEAGGEETQYF

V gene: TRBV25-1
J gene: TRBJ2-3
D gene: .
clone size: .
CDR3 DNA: TGTGCCAGCCGCCACTCGGGGGGCCCAGATACGCAGTATTTT
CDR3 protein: CASRHSGGPDTQYF

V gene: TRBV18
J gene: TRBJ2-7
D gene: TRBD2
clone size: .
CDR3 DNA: TGTGCCAGCTCACCCCGAACTAGCGGGGCCTCCTACGAGCAGTACTTC
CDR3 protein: CASSPRTSGASYEQYF

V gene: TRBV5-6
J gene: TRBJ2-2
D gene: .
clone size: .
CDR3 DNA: TGTGCCAGCAGCGTAATAACGAACACCGGGGAGCTGTTTTTT
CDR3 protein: CASSVITNTGELFF

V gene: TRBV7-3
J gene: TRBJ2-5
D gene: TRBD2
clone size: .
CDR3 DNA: TGTGCCAGCAGCTTAACCCCTGTGAGCGGGGGGGCACAAGAGACCCAGTACTTC
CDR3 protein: CASSLTPVSGGAQETQYF

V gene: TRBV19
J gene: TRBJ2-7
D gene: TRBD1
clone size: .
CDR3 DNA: TGTGCCAGTGGACTGACAGGGTCGTACGAGCAGTACTTC
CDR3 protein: CASGLTGSYEQYF

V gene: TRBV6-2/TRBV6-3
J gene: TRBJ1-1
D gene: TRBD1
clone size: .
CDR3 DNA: TGTGCCAGCAGTATGACAGGGGGCGGCACTGAAGCTTTCTTT
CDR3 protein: CASSMTGGGTEAFF

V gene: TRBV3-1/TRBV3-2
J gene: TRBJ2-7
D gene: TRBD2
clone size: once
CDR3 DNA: TGTGCCAGCAGCCCTTTCTGGCCCGGGACTAGCGGGGGGGCGGCCTACGAGCAGTACTTC
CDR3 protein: CASSPFWPGTSGGAAYEQYF

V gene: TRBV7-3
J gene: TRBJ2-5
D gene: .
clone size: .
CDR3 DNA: TGTGCCACCAGCCCCACGAGGCGGGGGCGAGAGACCCAGTACTTC
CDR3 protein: CATSPTRRGRETQYF

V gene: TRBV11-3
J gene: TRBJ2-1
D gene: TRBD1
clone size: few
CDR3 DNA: TGTGCCAGCAGCTTAAGGGACAGGGGCTACAATGAGCAGTTCTTC
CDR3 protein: CASSLRDRGYNEQFF

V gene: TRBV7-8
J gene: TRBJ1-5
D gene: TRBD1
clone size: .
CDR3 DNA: TGTGCCAGCAGCCAAGACAGGGTAGGTCAGCCCCAGCATTTT
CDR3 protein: CASSQDRVGQPQHF

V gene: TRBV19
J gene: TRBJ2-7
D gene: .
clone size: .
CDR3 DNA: TGTGCCAGTAGTGATCGACAGAACTACGAGCAGTACTTC
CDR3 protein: CASSDRQNYEQYF

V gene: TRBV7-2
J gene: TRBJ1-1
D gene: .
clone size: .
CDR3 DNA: TGTGCCAGCAGCTTATCACAGAGGAACACTGAAGCTTTCTTT
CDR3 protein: CASSLSQRNTEAFF

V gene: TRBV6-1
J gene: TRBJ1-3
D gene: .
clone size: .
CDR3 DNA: TGTGCCAGCAGTGAAGCCATAAACACCATATATTTT
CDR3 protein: CASSEAINTIYF

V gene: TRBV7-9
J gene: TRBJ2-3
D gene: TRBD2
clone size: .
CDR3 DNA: TGTGCCGACCAGGCGGGAGGAACTAGCACAGATACGCAGTATTTT
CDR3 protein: CADQAGGTSTDTQYF

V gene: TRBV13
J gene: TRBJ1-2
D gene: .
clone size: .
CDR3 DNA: TGTGCCAGCAGCTCCAAAGGAGCTGGAGATGGCTACACCTTC
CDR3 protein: CASSSKGAGDGYTF

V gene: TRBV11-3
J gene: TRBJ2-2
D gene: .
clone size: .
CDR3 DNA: TGTGCCAGCAGCTTAGATCGGGCCGGGGAGCTGTTTTTT
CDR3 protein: CASSLDRAGELFF

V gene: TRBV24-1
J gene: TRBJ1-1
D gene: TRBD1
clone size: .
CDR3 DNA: TGTGCCACCAGGGCCGGACAGGGGGCATTAACTGAAGCTTTCTTT
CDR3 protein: CATRAGQGALTEAFF

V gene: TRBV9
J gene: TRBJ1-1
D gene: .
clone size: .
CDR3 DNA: TGTGCCAGCAGCGTAGACCGGTGGACTGAAGCTTTCTTT
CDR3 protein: CASSVDRWTEAFF

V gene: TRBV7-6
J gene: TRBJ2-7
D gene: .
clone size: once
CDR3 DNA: TGTGCCAGCAGCACGGCGGGGCTCTACGAGCAGTACTTC
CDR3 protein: CASSTAGLYEQYF

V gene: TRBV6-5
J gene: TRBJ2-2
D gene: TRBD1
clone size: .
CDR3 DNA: TGTGCCAGCATGAGGGGGCCGAGAGGGGAGCTGTTTTTT
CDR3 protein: CASMRGPRGELFF

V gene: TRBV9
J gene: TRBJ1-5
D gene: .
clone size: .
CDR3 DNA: TGTGCCAGCAGCGTGTCGAGGGACTCTTCGAGCAATCAGCCCCAGCATTTT
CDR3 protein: CASSVSRDSSSNQPQHF

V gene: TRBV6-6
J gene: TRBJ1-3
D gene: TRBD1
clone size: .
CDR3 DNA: TGTGCCAGCAGTTTAGACAGGGCCCTTCCTGGAAACACCATATATTTT
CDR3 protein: CASSLDRALPGNTIYF

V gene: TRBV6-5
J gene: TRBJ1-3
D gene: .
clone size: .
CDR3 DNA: TGTGCCAGCAGTTACGATCAGGGATCTGGAAACACCATATATTTT
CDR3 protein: CASSYDQGSGNTIYF

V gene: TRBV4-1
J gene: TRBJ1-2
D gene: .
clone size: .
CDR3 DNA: TGCGCCAGCAGTCCGACAGCTAACTATGGCTACACCTTC
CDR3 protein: CASSPTANYGYTF

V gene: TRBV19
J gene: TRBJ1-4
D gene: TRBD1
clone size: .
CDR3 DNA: TGTGCCAGTAAAGGCCAAAGGGGGGACAGATGGGGTGAAAAACTGTTTTTT
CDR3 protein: CASKGQRGDRWGEKLFF

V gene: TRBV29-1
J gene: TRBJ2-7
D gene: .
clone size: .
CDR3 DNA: TGCAGCATCCGACAGGCCTACGAGCAGTACTTC
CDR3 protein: CSIRQAYEQYF

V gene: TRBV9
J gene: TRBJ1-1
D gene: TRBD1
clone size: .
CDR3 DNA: TGTGCCAGCAACAGGGGGCCGAGCACTGAAGCTTTCTTT
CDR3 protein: CASNRGPSTEAFF

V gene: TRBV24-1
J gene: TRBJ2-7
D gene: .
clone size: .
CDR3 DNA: TGTGCCACCAGTGATAATGGGACTCCGGTGGGTAGTGAGCAGTACTTC
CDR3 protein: CATSDNGTPVGSEQYF

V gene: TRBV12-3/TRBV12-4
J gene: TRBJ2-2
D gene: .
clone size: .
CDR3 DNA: TGTGCCAGCAGCCAGGCCGGGGAGCTGTTTTTT
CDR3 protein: CASSQAGELFF

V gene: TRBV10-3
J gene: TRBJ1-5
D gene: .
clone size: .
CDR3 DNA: TGTGCCATCAGTGAACGGGGGGAAGATCAGCCCCAGCATTTT
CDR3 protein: CAISERGEDQPQHF